A selection of T cell receptor beta chains follows, all from one sample in a study of blood T cell repertoires in COVID-19. Clones were read by immunoSEQ multiplex PCR, and TCRdb kept only the in-frame ones, dropping some. The profile shows roughly 300,000 clones, roughly 80% of them singletons. Input material: peripheral blood. The receptors come from a human donor with COVID-19, enrolled during active disease. The donor label of this sample is uncertain. Both conserved end residues are part of each CDR3. The order of the fields is CDR3 length, J gene, clone size, D gene, V gene, CDR3 protein, CDR3 DNA. A D gene is named only where the DNA matches it firmly. The size entry is marked missing in some rows and otherwise reads once, few, many or a size class.

cdr3_length: 16
j_call: TRBJ1-3
clone_size: NA
d_call: TRBD1
v_call: TRBV5-6
cdr3_aa: CASSWTGPSSGNTIYF
cdr3_nt: TGTGCCAGCAGCTGGACAGGCCCTTCCTCTGGAAACACCATATATTTT

cdr3_length: 15
j_call: TRBJ1-5
clone_size: NA
d_call: TRBD1
v_call: TRBV27
cdr3_aa: CASRPGQGANQPQHF
cdr3_nt: TGTGCCAGCAGACCCGGACAGGGGGCAAATCAGCCCCAGCATTTT

cdr3_length: 16
j_call: TRBJ1-2
clone_size: NA
d_call: TRBD1
v_call: TRBV6-6
cdr3_aa: CASSASMDRLKYGYTF
cdr3_nt: TGTGCCAGCAGTGCCTCGATGGACAGGCTAAAGTATGGCTACACCTTC

cdr3_length: 12
j_call: TRBJ2-1
clone_size: NA
d_call: NA
v_call: TRBV5-1
cdr3_aa: CASSPVWDSWFF
cdr3_nt: TGCGCCAGCAGCCCCGTATGGGACTCGTGGTTCTTC

cdr3_length: 14
j_call: TRBJ2-5
clone_size: NA
d_call: TRBD1
v_call: TRBV28
cdr3_aa: CATKGAGGWETQYF
cdr3_nt: TGTGCCACCAAAGGGGCAGGGGGCTGGGAGACCCAGTACTTC

cdr3_length: 12
j_call: TRBJ2-1
clone_size: NA
d_call: NA
v_call: TRBV6-6
cdr3_aa: CASRRGGNEQFF
cdr3_nt: TGTGCCAGCAGAAGGGGGGGGAATGAGCAGTTCTTC

cdr3_length: 14
j_call: TRBJ2-5
clone_size: NA
d_call: NA
v_call: TRBV9
cdr3_aa: CASSVDGVGETQYF
cdr3_nt: TGTGCCAGCAGCGTAGACGGGGTCGGGGAGACCCAGTACTTC

cdr3_length: 13
j_call: TRBJ2-7
clone_size: NA
d_call: NA
v_call: TRBV12-3/TRBV12-4
cdr3_aa: CASSFNRDYEQYF
cdr3_nt: TGTGCCAGCAGTTTTAACAGGGATTACGAGCAGTACTTC

cdr3_length: 16
j_call: TRBJ2-1
clone_size: NA
d_call: NA
v_call: TRBV20-1
cdr3_aa: CSASMLNLASDNEQFF
cdr3_nt: TGCAGTGCTAGTATGTTAAACCTAGCATCGGACAATGAGCAGTTCTTC

cdr3_length: 12
j_call: TRBJ2-7
clone_size: once
d_call: NA
v_call: TRBV30
cdr3_aa: CAWLFSGAKGSF
cdr3_nt: TGTGCCTGGCTTTTTAGTGGGGCTAAGGGCTCCTTC

cdr3_length: 15
j_call: TRBJ2-3
clone_size: NA
d_call: TRBD2
v_call: TRBV7-7
cdr3_aa: CASSLAGGPGDTQYF
cdr3_nt: TGTGCTAGCAGCTTAGCGGGAGGGCCAGGTGATACGCAGTATTTT

cdr3_length: 14
j_call: TRBJ1-6
clone_size: NA
d_call: NA
v_call: TRBV3-1/TRBV3-2
cdr3_aa: CASSQAGVGSPLHF
cdr3_nt: TGTGCCAGCAGCCAAGCGGGGGTGGGCTCACCCCTCCACTTT

cdr3_length: 19
j_call: TRBJ2-7
clone_size: NA
d_call: TRBD2
v_call: TRBV5-3
cdr3_aa: CARSLVREKGGLSVNEQYF
cdr3_nt: TGTGCCAGAAGCTTGGTGCGGGAGAAGGGCGGGTTATCGGTCAACGAGCAGTACTTC

cdr3_length: 14
j_call: TRBJ2-1
clone_size: NA
d_call: TRBD1
v_call: TRBV28
cdr3_aa: CASGAGTAVNEQFF
cdr3_nt: TGTGCCAGCGGGGCCGGGACAGCTGTGAATGAGCAGTTCTTC

cdr3_length: 16
j_call: TRBJ2-3
clone_size: NA
d_call: TRBD2
v_call: TRBV28
cdr3_aa: CASSLAGGPGKDTQYF
cdr3_nt: TGTGCCAGCAGTTTGGCGGGAGGGCCGGGTAAGGATACGCAGTATTTT

cdr3_length: 16
j_call: TRBJ2-1
clone_size: once
d_call: NA
v_call: TRBV5-1
cdr3_aa: CASSLGQQTSYNEQFF
cdr3_nt: TGCGCCAGCAGCTTGGGACAACAAACGTCCTACAATGAGCAGTTCTTC

cdr3_length: 14
j_call: TRBJ2-3
clone_size: few
d_call: TRBD2
v_call: TRBV19
cdr3_aa: CASGETGGLNTQYF
cdr3_nt: TGTGCCAGTGGCGAAACGGGAGGGCTCAATACGCAGTATTTT

cdr3_length: 20
j_call: TRBJ2-1
clone_size: NA
d_call: TRBD1
v_call: TRBV3-1/TRBV3-2
cdr3_aa: CASRQGFPGASGTGPNEQFF
cdr3_nt: TGTGCCAGCAGACAAGGTTTCCCCGGAGCTTCCGGGACAGGACCAAATGAGCAGTTCTTC

cdr3_length: 14
j_call: TRBJ2-2
clone_size: NA
d_call: NA
v_call: TRBV19
cdr3_aa: CASSQATNTGELFF
cdr3_nt: TGTGCCAGTAGTCAGGCAACGAACACCGGGGAGCTGTTTTTT

cdr3_length: 13
j_call: TRBJ1-1
clone_size: few
d_call: NA
v_call: TRBV29-1
cdr3_aa: CSVGSPGGTEAFF
cdr3_nt: TGCAGCGTTGGGAGCCCCGGTGGAACTGAAGCTTTCTTT

cdr3_length: 15
j_call: TRBJ1-3
clone_size: NA
d_call: NA
v_call: TRBV27
cdr3_aa: CASSFNPGTGNTIYF
cdr3_nt: TGTGCCAGCAGTTTCAACCCAGGGACTGGAAACACCATATATTTT

cdr3_length: 16
j_call: TRBJ2-1
clone_size: NA
d_call: NA
v_call: TRBV28
cdr3_aa: CASSSPRRSSYNEQFF
cdr3_nt: TGTGCCAGCAGTTCACCGCGTAGGAGCTCCTACAATGAGCAGTTCTTC

cdr3_length: 19
j_call: TRBJ2-7
clone_size: NA
d_call: TRBD2
v_call: TRBV13
cdr3_aa: CASSLTSLTSGIRAYEQYF
cdr3_nt: TGTGCCAGCAGCTTAACTTCTCTTACTAGCGGAATCAGAGCCTACGAGCAGTACTTC

cdr3_length: 14
j_call: TRBJ2-7
clone_size: NA
d_call: NA
v_call: TRBV6-5
cdr3_aa: CASSAAGSLYEQYF
cdr3_nt: TGTGCCAGCAGCGCCGCCGGGTCCCTGTACGAGCAGTACTTC

cdr3_length: 18
j_call: TRBJ1-5
clone_size: NA
d_call: TRBD1
v_call: TRBV30
cdr3_aa: CAWSPNFGQGTSNQPQHF
cdr3_nt: TGTGCCTGGAGTCCAAATTTCGGACAGGGCACAAGCAATCAGCCCCAGCATTTT

cdr3_length: 14
j_call: TRBJ1-2
clone_size: once
d_call: NA
v_call: TRBV28
cdr3_aa: CASTLGEVNYGYTF
cdr3_nt: TGTGCCAGCACCCTAGGGGAAGTTAACTATGGCTACACCTTC

cdr3_length: 14
j_call: TRBJ2-5
clone_size: NA
d_call: NA
v_call: TRBV11-1
cdr3_aa: CASSLLGREETQYF
cdr3_nt: TGTGCCAGCAGCTTACTCGGAAGGGAGGAGACCCAGTACTTC

cdr3_length: 19
j_call: TRBJ2-3
clone_size: few
d_call: TRBD1
v_call: TRBV7-9
cdr3_aa: CASSFPEDRGHSGTDTQYF
cdr3_nt: TGTGCCAGCAGCTTCCCGGAGGACAGGGGACATTCGGGCACAGATACGCAGTATTTT

cdr3_length: 17
j_call: TRBJ1-4
clone_size: once
d_call: TRBD1
v_call: TRBV30
cdr3_aa: CAWSGGTGGSGNEKLFF
cdr3_nt: TGTGCCTGGAGTGGGGGGACAGGGGGATCGGGTAATGAAAAACTGTTTTTT

cdr3_length: 15
j_call: TRBJ2-3
clone_size: NA
d_call: TRBD1
v_call: TRBV5-1
cdr3_aa: CASSFTGGFTDTQYF
cdr3_nt: TGCGCCAGCAGCTTTACAGGGGGCTTCACAGATACGCAGTATTTT

cdr3_length: 16
j_call: TRBJ2-7
clone_size: NA
d_call: TRBD2
v_call: TRBV24-1
cdr3_aa: CATSESTSGSFHEQYF
cdr3_nt: TGTGCCACCAGTGAGAGTACTAGCGGGAGCTTCCACGAGCAGTACTTC

cdr3_length: 15
j_call: TRBJ1-1
clone_size: once
d_call: TRBD1
v_call: TRBV19
cdr3_aa: CASNGQGRVDTEAFF
cdr3_nt: TGTGCCAGTAATGGACAGGGTCGCGTGGACACTGAAGCTTTCTTT

cdr3_length: 13
j_call: TRBJ1-1
clone_size: NA
d_call: NA
v_call: TRBV12-3/TRBV12-4
cdr3_aa: CASSLQVNTEAFF
cdr3_nt: TGTGCCAGCAGTCTACAGGTGAACACTGAAGCTTTCTTT

cdr3_length: 15
j_call: TRBJ2-5
clone_size: NA
d_call: NA
v_call: TRBV25-1
cdr3_aa: CASSRARGAAETQYF
cdr3_nt: TGTGCCAGCAGTCGGGCCAGGGGGGCCGCAGAGACCCAGTACTTC

cdr3_length: 15
j_call: TRBJ1-3
clone_size: NA
d_call: TRBD1
v_call: TRBV5-1
cdr3_aa: CASSTVTGNVNTIYF
cdr3_nt: TGCGCCAGCAGCACGGTGACAGGGAATGTAAACACCATATATTTT

cdr3_length: 16
j_call: TRBJ2-1
clone_size: NA
d_call: TRBD1
v_call: TRBV7-9
cdr3_aa: CASSSRTGARYYEQFF
cdr3_nt: TGTGCCAGCAGCTCCCGGACAGGGGCGCGGTATTATGAGCAGTTCTTC

cdr3_length: 14
j_call: TRBJ1-4
clone_size: NA
d_call: NA
v_call: TRBV28
cdr3_aa: CASRGGGSNEKLFF
cdr3_nt: TGTGCCAGCAGGGGAGGGGGGTCTAATGAAAAACTGTTTTTT

cdr3_length: 13
j_call: TRBJ1-1
clone_size: few
d_call: NA
v_call: TRBV11-3
cdr3_aa: CASSLGGNTEAFF
cdr3_nt: TGTGCCAGCAGCTTAGGAGGGAACACTGAAGCTTTCTTT

cdr3_length: 14
j_call: TRBJ2-5
clone_size: NA
d_call: NA
v_call: TRBV9
cdr3_aa: CASSAFQSQETQYF
cdr3_nt: TGTGCCAGCAGCGCATTTCAATCCCAAGAGACCCAGTACTTC

cdr3_length: 17
j_call: TRBJ1-5
clone_size: NA
d_call: TRBD1
v_call: TRBV28
cdr3_aa: CASSPLRDRGANQPQHF
cdr3_nt: TGTGCCAGCAGTCCTCTCCGGGACAGGGGTGCTAATCAGCCCCAGCATTTT

cdr3_length: 13
j_call: TRBJ1-5
clone_size: NA
d_call: NA
v_call: TRBV6-5
cdr3_aa: CASSLQGNQPQHF
cdr3_nt: TGTGCCAGCAGTCTACAGGGCAATCAGCCCCAGCATTTT

cdr3_length: 17
j_call: TRBJ2-1
clone_size: NA
d_call: TRBD2
v_call: TRBV7-6
cdr3_aa: CASSLGASGEGSSEQFF
cdr3_nt: TGTGCCAGCAGCTTAGGGGCTAGCGGGGAGGGGAGTAGTGAGCAGTTCTTC

cdr3_length: 15
j_call: TRBJ1-1
clone_size: NA
d_call: NA
v_call: TRBV11-2
cdr3_aa: CASSPRRGRGTEAFF
cdr3_nt: TGTGCCAGCAGCCCACGACGGGGCAGGGGCACTGAAGCTTTCTTT

cdr3_length: 16
j_call: TRBJ2-1
clone_size: once
d_call: NA
v_call: TRBV6-5
cdr3_aa: CASSYSGQGIYNEQFF
cdr3_nt: TGTGCCAGCAGTTACTCGGGGCAGGGGATCTACAATGAGCAGTTCTTC

cdr3_length: 14
j_call: TRBJ1-6
clone_size: NA
d_call: TRBD1
v_call: TRBV10-2
cdr3_aa: CASSGGTVNSPLHF
cdr3_nt: TGCGCCAGCAGTGGTGGGACAGTGAATTCACCCCTCCACTTT

cdr3_length: 12
j_call: TRBJ2-1
clone_size: NA
d_call: NA
v_call: TRBV19
cdr3_aa: CASSMTDNEQFF
cdr3_nt: TGTGCCAGTAGTATGACTGACAATGAGCAGTTCTTC

cdr3_length: 12
j_call: TRBJ2-1
clone_size: NA
d_call: NA
v_call: TRBV10-3
cdr3_aa: CAISESAEEQFF
cdr3_nt: TGTGCCATCAGTGAGTCCGCGGAGGAGCAGTTCTTC

cdr3_length: 15
j_call: TRBJ1-1
clone_size: NA
d_call: TRBD1
v_call: TRBV30
cdr3_aa: CAWRDRGFLNTEAFF
cdr3_nt: TGTGCCTGGAGGGACAGGGGGTTTTTAAACACTGAAGCTTTCTTT